The clone carrying this T cell receptor (beta chain) has just a few counts. At the DNA level, this CDR3 is encoded by other sequences in the same sample as well. The data derive from a study of shared clonotypes between healthy human individuals. The germline V and J ends were trimmed by 4 bases and 3 bases, with 3 bases remaining between them. The CDR3 loop spans 10 amino acids. Germline V gives CDR1 SQVTM, CDR2 ANQGSEA. Each donor was a Caucasian adult residing in Nashville, Tennessee. DNA input for the unsorted PBMC replicate PCRs was around 0.3 ug, some 31,000 T cell genomes. Unsorted PBMC DNA was run through sequencing on ten immunoSEQ deep assay plates. The data were produced by immunoSEQ multiplex PCR, yet TCRdb's version contains in-frame clones alone and is incomplete. The profile shows about 87,000 clones, approximately 44% of them singletons.

The chain carries TRBV29-1 and TRBJ2-5, with D uncertain. This TCR derives from a woman aged 40-49 years in good health. Some clones in this sample may be carry-over from other donors' samples. Material: PBMCs. In nucleotides, the CDR3 is TGCAGCGTTGGAGAAGAGACCCAGTACTTC. As protein: CSVGEETQYF.